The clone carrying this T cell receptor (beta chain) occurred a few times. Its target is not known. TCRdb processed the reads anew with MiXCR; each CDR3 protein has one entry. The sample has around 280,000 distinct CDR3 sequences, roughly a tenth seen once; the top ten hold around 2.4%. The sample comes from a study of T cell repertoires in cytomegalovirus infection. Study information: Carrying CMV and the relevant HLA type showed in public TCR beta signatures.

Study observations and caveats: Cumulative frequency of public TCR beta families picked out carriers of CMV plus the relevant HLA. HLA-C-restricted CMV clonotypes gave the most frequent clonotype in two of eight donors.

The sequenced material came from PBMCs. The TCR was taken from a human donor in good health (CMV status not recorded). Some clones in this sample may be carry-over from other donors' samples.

In nucleotides, the CDR3 is TGCGCCAGCAGCGAGGGAGACAGGAACACTGAAGCTTTCTTT. The encoded protein is CASSEGDRNTEAFF. This chain joins TRBV5-1 and TRBJ1-1; possibly TRBD1 for D (5 bases). This CDR3 spans 14 amino acids. The V end lost 4 bases, the J end lost 1 base, and 11 bases lay between the germline ends. Germline-derived CDR1 and CDR2 are SGHRS and YFSETQ.